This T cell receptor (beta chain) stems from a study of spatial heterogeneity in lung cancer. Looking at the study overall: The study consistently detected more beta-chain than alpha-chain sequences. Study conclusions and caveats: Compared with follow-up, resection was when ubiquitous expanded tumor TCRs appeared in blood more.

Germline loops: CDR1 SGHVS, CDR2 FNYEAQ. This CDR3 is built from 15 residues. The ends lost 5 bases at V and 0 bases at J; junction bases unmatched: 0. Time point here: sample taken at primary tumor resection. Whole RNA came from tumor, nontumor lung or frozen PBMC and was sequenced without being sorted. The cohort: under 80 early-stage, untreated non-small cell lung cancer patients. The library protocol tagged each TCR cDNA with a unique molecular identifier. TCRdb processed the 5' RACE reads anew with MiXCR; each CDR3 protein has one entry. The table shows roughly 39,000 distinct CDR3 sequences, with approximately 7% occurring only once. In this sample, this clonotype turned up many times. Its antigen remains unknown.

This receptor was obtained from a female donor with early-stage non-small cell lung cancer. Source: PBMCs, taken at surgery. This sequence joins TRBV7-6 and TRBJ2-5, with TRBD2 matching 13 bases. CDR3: CASSGLAGDQETQYF. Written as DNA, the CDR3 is TGTGCCAGCAGCGGACTAGCGGGGGACCAAGAGACCCAGTACTTC.